This T cell receptor beta chain was recorded in a study of T cells after yellow fever vaccination. CDR1 and CDR2 (germline): MNHEY, SMNVEV (reference sequence). CDR3 length: 16 residues. Unmatched junction bases numbered 10, after V lost 3 bases and J lost 6 bases. TCRdb re-called the 5' RACE reads through MiXCR, storing one row per CDR3 protein. The data hold about 58,000 distinct CDR3 sequences, with approximately 7.7% observed a single time. V usage is TRBV27 and J usage is TRBJ2-2; 7 bases align to TRBD1. The sequencing here drew on CD8+ T cells sorted from PBMCs, taken on the day of the first yellow fever vaccination. This clonotype was sampled from a man between 18 and 35 years old who received the YFV17D yellow fever vaccine. In DNA form, the CDR3 reads TGTGCCAGCAGTTTTAACCCCAGGGGGTTGGCCGGGGAGCTGTTTTTT. This translates into CASSFNPRGLAGELFF.